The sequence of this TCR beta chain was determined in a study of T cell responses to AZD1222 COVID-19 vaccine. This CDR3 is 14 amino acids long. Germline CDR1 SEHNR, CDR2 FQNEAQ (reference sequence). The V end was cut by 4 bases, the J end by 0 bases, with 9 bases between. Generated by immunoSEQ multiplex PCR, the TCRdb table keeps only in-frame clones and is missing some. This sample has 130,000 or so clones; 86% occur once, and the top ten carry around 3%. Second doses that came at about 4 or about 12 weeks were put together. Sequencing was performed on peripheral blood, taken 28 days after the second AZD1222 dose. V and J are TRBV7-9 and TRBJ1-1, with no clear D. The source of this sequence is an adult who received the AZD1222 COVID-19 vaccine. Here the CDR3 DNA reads TGTGCCAGCAGCTCGTCAGGCCTGAACACTGAAGCTTTCTTT. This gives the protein CASSSSGLNTEAFF. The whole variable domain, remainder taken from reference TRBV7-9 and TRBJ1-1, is DTGVSQNPRHKITKRGQNVTFRCDPISEHNRLYWYRQTLGQGPEFLTYFQNEAQLEKSRLLSDRFSAERPKGSFSTLEIQRTEQGDSAMYLCASSSSGLNTEAFFGQGTRLTVV.